This TCR beta chain is from a study of cytomegalovirus exposure and HLA in healthy donors. Overall study context: The roughly 660 first-cohort repertoires shared a platform with the 110 or so validation repertoires, as reported in a later analysis.

Clones were sequenced by immunoSEQ multiplex PCR, and TCRdb holds only the in-frame ones, with some missing. The sample shows 260,000 or so clones, 80% to 90% of them seen only once. A note on this clone: The antigen is unknown.

Study results and caveats: TCR beta chains numbering under 200 were designated cytomegalovirus-associated. Most TCR sequences showed up rarely, but some public TCRs showed up in many donors. It was confirmed in vitro that three of the CMV-associated chains were specific for CMV antigens.

The CDR3 is 14 residues long. Germline values: CDR1 SGHKS, CDR2 YYEKEE (reference sequence). V lost 0 bases, J lost 5 bases, and 12 bases lay in between. This TCR derives from a young man in good health and CMV-seronegative. Sequenced input: PBMCs. The chain carries TRBV5-5 and TRBJ2-7, with a possible D match to TRBD1 (6 bases). The CDR3: CASSLAGTPHEQYF. The CDR3 nucleotides read TGTGCCAGCAGCTTGGCCGGGACACCCCACGAGCAGTACTTC.